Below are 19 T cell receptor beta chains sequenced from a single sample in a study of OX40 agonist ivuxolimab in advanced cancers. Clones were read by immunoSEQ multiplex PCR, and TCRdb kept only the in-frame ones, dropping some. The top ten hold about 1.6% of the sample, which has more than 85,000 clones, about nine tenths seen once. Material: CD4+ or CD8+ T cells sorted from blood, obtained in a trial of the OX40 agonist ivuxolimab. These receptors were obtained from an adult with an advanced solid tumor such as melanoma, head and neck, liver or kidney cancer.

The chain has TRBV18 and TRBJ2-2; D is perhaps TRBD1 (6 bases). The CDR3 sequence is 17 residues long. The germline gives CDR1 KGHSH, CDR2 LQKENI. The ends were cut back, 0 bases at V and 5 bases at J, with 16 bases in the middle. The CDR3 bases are TGTGCCAGCTCACCACCGGTGGGGGCAAAAGGGACCGGGGAGCTGTTTTTT. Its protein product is CASSPPVGAKGTGELFF. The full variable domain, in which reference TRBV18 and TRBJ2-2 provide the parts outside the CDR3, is NAGVMQNPRHLVRRRGQEARLRCSPMKGHSHVYWYRQLPEEGLKFMVYLQKENIIDESGMPKERFSAEFPKEGPSILRIQQVVRGDSAAYFCASSPPVGAKGTGELFFGEGSRLTVL.

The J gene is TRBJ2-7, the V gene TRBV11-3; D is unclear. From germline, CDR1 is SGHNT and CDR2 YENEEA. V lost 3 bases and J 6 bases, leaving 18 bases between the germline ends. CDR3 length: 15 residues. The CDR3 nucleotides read TGTGCCAGCAGCTTTTCCCACGGATGGGCCTCCGAGCAGTACTTC. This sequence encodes CASSFSHGWASEQYF.

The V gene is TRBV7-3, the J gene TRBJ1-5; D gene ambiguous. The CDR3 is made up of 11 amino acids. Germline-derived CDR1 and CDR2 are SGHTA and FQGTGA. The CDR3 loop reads CPTSENQPQHF. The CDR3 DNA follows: TGTCCCACCTCCGAAAATCAGCCCCAGCATTTT.

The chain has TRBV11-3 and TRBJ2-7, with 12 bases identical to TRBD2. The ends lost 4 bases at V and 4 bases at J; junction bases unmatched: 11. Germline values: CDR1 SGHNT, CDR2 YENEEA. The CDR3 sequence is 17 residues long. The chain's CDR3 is CASSSLGLAGKVYEQYF. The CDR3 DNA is TGTGCCAGCAGCTCATTAGGACTAGCGGGAAAAGTGTACGAGCAGTACTTC. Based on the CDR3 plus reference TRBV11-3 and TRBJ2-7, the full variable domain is EAGVVQSPRYKIIEKKQPVAFWCNPISGHNTLYWYLQNLGQGPELLIRYENEEAVDDSQLPKDRFSAERLKGVDSTLKIQPAELGDSAVYLCASSSLGLAGKVYEQYFGPGTRLTVT.

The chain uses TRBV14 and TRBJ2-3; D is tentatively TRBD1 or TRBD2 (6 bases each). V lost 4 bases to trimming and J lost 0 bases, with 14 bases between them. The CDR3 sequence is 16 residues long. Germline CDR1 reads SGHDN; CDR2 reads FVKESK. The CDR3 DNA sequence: TGTGCCAGCAGCCCGATTTGGGGGGCAAGCACAGATACGCAGTATTTT. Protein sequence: CASSPIWGASTDTQYF.

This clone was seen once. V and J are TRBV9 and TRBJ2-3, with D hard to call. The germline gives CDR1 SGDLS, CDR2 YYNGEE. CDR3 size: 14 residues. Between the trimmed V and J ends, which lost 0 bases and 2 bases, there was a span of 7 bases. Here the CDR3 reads CASSVVPNTDTQYF. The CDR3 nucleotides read TGTGCCAGCAGCGTAGTCCCTAACACAGATACGCAGTATTTT. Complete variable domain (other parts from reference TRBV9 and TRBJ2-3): DSGVTQTPKHLITATGQRVTLRCSPRSGDLSVYWYQQSLDQGLQFLIQYYNGEERAKGNILERFSAQQFPDLHSELNLSSLELGDSALYFCASSVVPNTDTQYFGPGTRLTVL.

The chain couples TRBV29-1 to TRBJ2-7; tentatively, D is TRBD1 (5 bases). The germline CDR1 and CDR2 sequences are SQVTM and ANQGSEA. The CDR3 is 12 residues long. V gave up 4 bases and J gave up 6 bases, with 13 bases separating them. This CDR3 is CSVVRAAGEQYF. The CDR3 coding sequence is TGCAGCGTTGTCAGGGCGGCTGGCGAGCAGTACTTC.

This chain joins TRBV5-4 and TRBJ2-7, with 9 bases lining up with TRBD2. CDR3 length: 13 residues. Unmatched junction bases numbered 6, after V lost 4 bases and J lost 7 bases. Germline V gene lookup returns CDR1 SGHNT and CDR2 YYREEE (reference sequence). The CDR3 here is CASSRGLAREQYF. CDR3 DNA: TGTGCCAGCAGCCGGGGACTAGCTAGAGAGCAGTACTTC.

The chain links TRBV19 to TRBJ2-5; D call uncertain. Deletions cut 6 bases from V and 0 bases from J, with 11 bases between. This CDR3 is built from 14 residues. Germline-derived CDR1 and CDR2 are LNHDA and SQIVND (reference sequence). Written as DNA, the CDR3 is TGTGCCAGTAGCCCAGGCACAAACCAAGAGACCCAGTACTTC. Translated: CASSPGTNQETQYF.

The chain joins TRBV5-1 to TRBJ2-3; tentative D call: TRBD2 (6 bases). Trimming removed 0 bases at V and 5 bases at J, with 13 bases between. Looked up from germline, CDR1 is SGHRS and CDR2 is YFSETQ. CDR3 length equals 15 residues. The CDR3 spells CASSLALAAGDTQYF. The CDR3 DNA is TGCGCCAGCAGCTTGGCGTTAGCGGCAGGAGATACGCAGTATTTT.

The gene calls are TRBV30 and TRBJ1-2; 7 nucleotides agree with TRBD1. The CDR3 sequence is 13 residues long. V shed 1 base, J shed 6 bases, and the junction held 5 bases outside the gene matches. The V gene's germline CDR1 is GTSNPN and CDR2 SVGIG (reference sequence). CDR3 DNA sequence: TGTGCCTGGAGTGACAGGGGCGGGAATGGCTACACCTTC. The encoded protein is CAWSDRGGNGYTF.

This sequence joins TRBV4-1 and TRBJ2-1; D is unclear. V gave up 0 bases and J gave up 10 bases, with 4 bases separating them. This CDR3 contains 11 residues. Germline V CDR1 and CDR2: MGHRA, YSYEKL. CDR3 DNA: TGCGCCAGCAGCCAAGAAGGGGAGCAGTTCTTC. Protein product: CASSQEGEQFF.

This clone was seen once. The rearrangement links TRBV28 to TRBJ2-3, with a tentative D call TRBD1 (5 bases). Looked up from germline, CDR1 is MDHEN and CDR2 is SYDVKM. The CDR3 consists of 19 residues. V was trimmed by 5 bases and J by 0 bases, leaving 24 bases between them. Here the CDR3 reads CASSLSGPGWTTSTDTQYF. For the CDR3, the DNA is TGTGCCAGCAGTCTGTCCGGGCCGGGTTGGACAACTAGCACAGATACGCAGTATTTT.

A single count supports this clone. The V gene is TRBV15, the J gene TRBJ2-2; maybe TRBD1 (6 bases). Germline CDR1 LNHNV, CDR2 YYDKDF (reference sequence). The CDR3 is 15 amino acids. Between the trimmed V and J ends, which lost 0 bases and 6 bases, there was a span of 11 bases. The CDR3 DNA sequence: TGTGCCACCAGCAGAGATGGCAGGGGTTCCGGGGAGCTGTTTTTT. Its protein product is CATSRDGRGSGELFF.

CDR3 region: CASSIGGDYGYTF. The CDR3 nucleotides are TGTGCCAGTAGTATAGGCGGTGACTATGGCTACACCTTC. The V gene is TRBV19, the J gene TRBJ1-2; D is ambiguous. Trimming removed 1 base at V and 3 bases at J, with 6 bases between. The germline V gene has CDR1 LNHDA and CDR2 SQIVND (reference sequence). The CDR3 extends over 13 amino acids.

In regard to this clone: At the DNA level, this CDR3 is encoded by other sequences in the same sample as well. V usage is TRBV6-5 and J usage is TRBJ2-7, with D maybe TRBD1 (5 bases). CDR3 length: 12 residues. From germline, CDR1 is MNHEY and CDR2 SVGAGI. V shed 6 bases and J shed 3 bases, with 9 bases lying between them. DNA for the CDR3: TGTGCCAGCAGCCGCGGACACTACGAGCAGTACTTC. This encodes CASSRGHYEQYF.

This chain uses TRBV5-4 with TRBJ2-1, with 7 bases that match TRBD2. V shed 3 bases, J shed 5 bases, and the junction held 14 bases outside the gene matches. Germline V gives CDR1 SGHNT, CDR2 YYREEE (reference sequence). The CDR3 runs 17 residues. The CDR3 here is CASSSKLGGGGHNEQFF. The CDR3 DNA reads TGTGCCAGCAGCTCTAAATTGGGCGGGGGAGGCCACAATGAGCAGTTCTTC.

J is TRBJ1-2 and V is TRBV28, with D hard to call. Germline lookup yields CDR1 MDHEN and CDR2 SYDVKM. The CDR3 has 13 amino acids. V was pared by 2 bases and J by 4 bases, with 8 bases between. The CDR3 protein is CASSLKGFYGYTF. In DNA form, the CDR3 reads TGTGCCAGCAGTTTAAAGGGTTTCTATGGCTACACCTTC.

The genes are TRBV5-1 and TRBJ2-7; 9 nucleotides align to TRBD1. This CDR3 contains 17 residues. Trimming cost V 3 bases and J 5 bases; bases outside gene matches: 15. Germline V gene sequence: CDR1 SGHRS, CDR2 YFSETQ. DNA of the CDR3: TGCGCCAGCAGCTCTGTCGACCTCGGGACAGGGTTGAACGAGCAGTACTTC. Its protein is CASSSVDLGTGLNEQYF.